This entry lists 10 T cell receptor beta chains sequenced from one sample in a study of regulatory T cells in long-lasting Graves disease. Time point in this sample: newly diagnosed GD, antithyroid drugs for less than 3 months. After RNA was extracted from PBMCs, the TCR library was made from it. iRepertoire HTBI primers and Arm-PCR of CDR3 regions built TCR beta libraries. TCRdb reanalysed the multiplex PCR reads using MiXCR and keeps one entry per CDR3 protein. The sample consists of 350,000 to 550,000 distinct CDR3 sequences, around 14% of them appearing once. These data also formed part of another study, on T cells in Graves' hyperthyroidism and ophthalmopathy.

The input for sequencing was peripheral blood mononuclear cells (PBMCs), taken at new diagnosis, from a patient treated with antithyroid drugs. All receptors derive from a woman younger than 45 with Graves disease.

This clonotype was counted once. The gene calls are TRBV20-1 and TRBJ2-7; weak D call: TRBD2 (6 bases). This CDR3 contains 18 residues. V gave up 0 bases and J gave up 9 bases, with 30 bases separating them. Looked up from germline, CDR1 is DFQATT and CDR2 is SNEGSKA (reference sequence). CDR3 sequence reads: CSARDVMLVGVFEAGQYF. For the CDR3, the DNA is TGCAGTGCTAGAGATGTCATGCTAGTGGGAGTCTTCGAAGCGGGGCAGTACTTC.

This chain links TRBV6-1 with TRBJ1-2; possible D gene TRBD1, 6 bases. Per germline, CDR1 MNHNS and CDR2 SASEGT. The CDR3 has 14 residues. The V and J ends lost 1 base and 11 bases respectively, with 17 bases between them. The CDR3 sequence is CASSEEPSTGGYTF. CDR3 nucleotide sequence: TGTGCCAGCAGTGAAGAACCTTCGACAGGAGGATACACCTTC.

In DNA, the CDR3 is TGCGCCAGCACTTTTAACGGGTTCATGGGAGGCTACACCTTC. It translates to CASTFNGFMGGYTF. This chain uses TRBV5-1 with TRBJ1-2, with D hard to call. The CDR3 is 14 amino acids. The V and J ends lost 6 bases and 8 bases respectively, with 20 bases between them. Germline-derived CDR1 and CDR2 are SGHRS and YFSETQ.

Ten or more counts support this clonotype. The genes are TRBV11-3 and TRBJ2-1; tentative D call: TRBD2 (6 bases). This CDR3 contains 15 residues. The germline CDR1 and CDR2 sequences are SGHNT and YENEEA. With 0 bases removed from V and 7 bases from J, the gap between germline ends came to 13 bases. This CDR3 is CASSLDRGTWNEQFF. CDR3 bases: TGTGCCAGCAGCTTAGATCGGGGGACCTGGAATGAGCAGTTCTTC. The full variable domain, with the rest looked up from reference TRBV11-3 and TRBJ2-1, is EAGVVQSPRYKIIEKKQPVAFWCNPISGHNTLYWYLQNLGQGPELLIRYENEEAVDDSQLPKDRFSAERLKGVDSTLKIQPAELGDSAVYLCASSLDRGTWNEQFFGPGTRLTVL.

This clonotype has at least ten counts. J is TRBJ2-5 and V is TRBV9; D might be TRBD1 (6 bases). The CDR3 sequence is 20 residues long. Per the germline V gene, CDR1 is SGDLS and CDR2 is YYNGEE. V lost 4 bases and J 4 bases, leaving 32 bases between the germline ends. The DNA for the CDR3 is TGTGCCAGCAGCCCCCCGACGGGACACCAAACCCTCGCCGGGATAGAGACCCAGTACTTC. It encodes CASSPPTGHQTLAGIETQYF.

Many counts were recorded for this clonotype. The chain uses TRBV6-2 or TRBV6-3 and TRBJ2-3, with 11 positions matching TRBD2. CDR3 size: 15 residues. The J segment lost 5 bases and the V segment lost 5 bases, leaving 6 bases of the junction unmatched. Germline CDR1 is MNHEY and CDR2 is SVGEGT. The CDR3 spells CASSEEGLAGDTQYF. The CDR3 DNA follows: TGTGCCAGCAGTGAGGAAGGACTAGCGGGAGATACGCAGTATTTT.

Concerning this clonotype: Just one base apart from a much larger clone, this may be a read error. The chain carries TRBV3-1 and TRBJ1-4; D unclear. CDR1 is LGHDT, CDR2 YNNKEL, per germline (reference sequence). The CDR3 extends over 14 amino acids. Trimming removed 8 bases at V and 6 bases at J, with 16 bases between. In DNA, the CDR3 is TGTGCCAGCGGCCGGAGTCACGGGGATGAAAAACTGTTTTTT. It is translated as CASGRSHGDEKLFF. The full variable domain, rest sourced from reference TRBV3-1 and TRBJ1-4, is DTAVSQTPKYLVTQMGNDKSIKCEQNLGHDTMYWYKQDSKKFLKIMFSYNNKELIINETVPNRFSPKSPDKAHLNLHINSLELGDSAVYFCASGRSHGDEKLFFGSGTQLSVL.

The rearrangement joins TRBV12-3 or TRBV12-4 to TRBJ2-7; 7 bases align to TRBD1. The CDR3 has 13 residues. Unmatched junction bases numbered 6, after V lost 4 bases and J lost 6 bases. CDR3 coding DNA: TGTGCCAGCAGTTATACAGGGGCCGGCGAGCAGTACTTC. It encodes CASSYTGAGEQYF.

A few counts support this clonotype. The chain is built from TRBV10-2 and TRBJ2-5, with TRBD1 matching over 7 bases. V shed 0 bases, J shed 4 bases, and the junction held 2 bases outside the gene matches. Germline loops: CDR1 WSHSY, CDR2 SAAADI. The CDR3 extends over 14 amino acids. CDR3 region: CASSESGQLETQYF. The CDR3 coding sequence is TGCGCCAGCAGTGAGTCGGGACAGTTAGAGACCCAGTACTTC.

CDR3 amino acids: CATSDPAHEQYF. Written as DNA, the CDR3 is TGTGCCACCAGTGACCCTGCCCACGAGCAGTACTTC. V usage is TRBV24-1 and J usage is TRBJ2-7; no firm D call. Germline V gene sequence: CDR1 KGHDR, CDR2 SFDVKD. The ends were cut back, 4 bases at V and 5 bases at J, with 8 bases in the middle. The CDR3 runs 12 residues.